Listed here are 9 T cell receptor beta chains from one sample, sequenced in a study of shared clonotypes between healthy human individuals. CD45RO negativity and positive selection for CCR7 defined naive CD8 cells, a population that excluded terminally differentiated effector memory CD45RA+ cells. Sequencing was performed with immunoSEQ multiplex PCR; in TCRdb, only in-frame clones are kept and a portion is missing. The data hold millions of clones, with 85% to 95% observed a single time. Specimen: naive CD8+ T cells sorted from blood. The source of these receptors is a man aged 18 to 29 in good health.

The chain links TRBV2 to TRBJ1-3; 7 bases align to TRBD1. The ends lost 6 bases at V and 0 bases at J; junction bases unmatched: 2. This CDR3 is built from 14 residues. Germline V gene sequence: CDR1 SNHLY, CDR2 FYNNEI. CDR3 nucleotide sequence: TGTGCCAGCAGGGACAGGTACTCTGGAAACACCATATATTTT. Translating gives CASRDRYSGNTIYF. The variable domain in full, completed from reference TRBV2 and TRBJ1-3, reads EPEVTQTPSHQVTQMGQEVILRCVPISNHLYFYWYRQILGQKVEFLVSFYNNEISEKSEIFDDQFSVERPDGSNFTLKIRSTKLEDSAMYFCASRDRYSGNTIYFGEGSWLTVV.

This clone was detected once. J is TRBJ2-2 and V is TRBV29-1; D might be TRBD1 (6 bases). There are 14 residues in the CDR3. CDR1 is SQVTM, CDR2 ANQGSEA, per germline. Trimming took 7 bases from V and 5 from J, leaving 17 bases between them. The CDR3 region has the DNA TGCAGCGCCGAGCAGGGACACGGAACCGGGGAGCTGTTTTTT. Translated, it gives CSAEQGHGTGELFF.

The J gene is TRBJ2-7, the V gene TRBV4-2; D possibly uses TRBD1 or TRBD2 (5 bases each). The length of the CDR3 is 16 residues. V lost 5 bases to trimming and J lost 4 bases, with 21 bases between them. The germline CDR1 and CDR2 sequences are LGHNA and YNFKEQ. CDR3 coding DNA: TGTGCCAGCAGCTTTATCCGGGACCGAGAAGATTACGAGCAGTACTTC. This codes for CASSFIRDREDYEQYF.

Note on this clone: The same CDR3 can be traced to other DNA sequences in this sample. The chain is built from TRBV27 and TRBJ2-7; D is possibly TRBD1 (5 bases). This CDR3 comprises 13 residues. The V gene lost 3 bases and the J gene lost 3 bases, with 9 bases spanning the gap. The germline gives CDR1 MNHEY, CDR2 SMNVEV (reference sequence). The chain's CDR3 is CASSFRDGYEQYF. CDR3 bases: TGTGCCAGCAGTTTCAGGGATGGCTACGAGCAGTACTTC.

The chain joins TRBV5-6 to TRBJ2-2; D is perhaps TRBD2 (6 bases). The CDR3 runs to 16 residues. Germline CDR1 and CDR2: SGHDT and YYEEEE. V was pared by 0 bases and J by 1 base, with 10 bases between. The CDR3 nucleotides read TGTGCCAGCAGCTTGGAGATAGCGGAGAACACCGGGGAGCTGTTTTTT. Protein product: CASSLEIAENTGELFF. The full variable domain, completed using reference TRBV5-6 and TRBJ2-2, is DAGVTQSPTHLIKTRGQQVTLRCSPKSGHDTVSWYQQALGQGPQFIFQYYEEEERQRGNFPDRFSGHQFPNYSSELNVNALLLGDSALYLCASSLEIAENTGELFFGEGSRLTVL.

This chain joins TRBV5-1 and TRBJ1-2; possibly TRBD1 for D (6 bases). Trimming took 3 bases from V and 8 from J, leaving 20 bases between them. Germline V gives CDR1 SGHRS, CDR2 YFSETQ. The CDR3 loop spans 15 amino acids. CDR3 amino acids: CASSSDRDRPTGYTF. CDR3 nucleotides: TGCGCCAGCAGCTCGGACAGAGACAGGCCAACGGGCTACACCTTC.

The V gene is TRBV11-3, the J gene TRBJ2-7; a weak D match, TRBD2 (6 bases). The ends were cut back, 2 bases at V and 0 bases at J, with 11 bases in the middle. The CDR3 loop spans 15 amino acids. Germline V gene data show CDR1 as SGHNT and CDR2 as YENEEA. The CDR3 loop reads CASSLQRVDSYEQYF. The CDR3 DNA is TGTGCCAGCAGCTTACAGCGGGTAGACTCCTACGAGCAGTACTTC.

Notes on this clone: Distinct nucleotide sequences in the sample also encode this CDR3. This sequence joins TRBV19 and TRBJ2-7; 10 nucleotides agree with TRBD2. CDR1 is LNHDA and CDR2 is SQIVND in the germline V gene (reference sequence). The CDR3 is made up of 13 amino acids. Trimming took 5 bases from V and 4 from J; bases not matched to a gene: 2. CDR3 sequence reads: CASSEGLAYEQYF. The CDR3 region has the DNA TGTGCCAGTAGTGAGGGACTAGCGTACGAGCAGTACTTC. Looking up the rest from reference TRBV19 and TRBJ2-7 gives the full variable domain: DGGITQSPKYLFRKEGQNVTLSCEQNLNHDAMYWYRQDPGQGLRLIYYSQIVNDFQKGDIAEGYSVSREKKESFPLTVTSAQKNPTAFYLCASSEGLAYEQYFGPGTRLTVT.

The V call is TRBV6-5, the J call TRBJ1-3, with 7 bases lining up with TRBD1. The CDR3 spans 13 residues. V shed 6 bases and J 8 bases; nucleotides not matched to a gene: 7. CDR1 is MNHEY and CDR2 is SVGAGI in the germline V gene. The CDR3 DNA reads as TGTGCCAGCAGCGACAGGGTCGAGGACACCATATATTTT. This translates into CASSDRVEDTIYF.